Listed here are 17 T cell receptor beta chains from one sample, sequenced in a study of blood T cell repertoires in COVID-19. Data came from immunoSEQ multiplex PCR; TCRdb stores just in-frame clones and leaves some out. The sample comprises more than 60,000 clones, 84% of which are singletons, and approximately 3.3% rests with the top ten. Input material: peripheral blood. These receptors were taken from a man aged 45-60 years with acute or convalescent COVID-19.

V is TRBV7-3 and J is TRBJ1-6; 9 bases align to TRBD1. The ends lost 5 bases at V and 10 bases at J; junction bases unmatched: 6. The germline V gene encodes CDR1 SGHTA and CDR2 FQGTGA. The CDR3 consists of 14 residues. The chain's CDR3 is CASSTGQGGSPLHF. The CDR3 coding sequence is TGTGCCAGCAGCACGGGACAGGGTGGATCACCCCTCCACTTT.

V usage is TRBV12-3 or TRBV12-4 and J usage is TRBJ1-1; D gene uncertain. Trimming took 6 bases from V and 5 from J, leaving 13 bases between them. This CDR3 region has 13 residues. This chain's CDR3 is CASRRAAGTEAFF. In DNA, the CDR3 is TGTGCCAGCAGGCGCGCGGCCGGGACTGAAGCTTTCTTT.

The chain links TRBV29-1 to TRBJ1-1; 10 positions agree with TRBD1. V dropped 7 bases and J dropped 4; count of bases not matched to a gene: 6. The germline V gene encodes CDR1 SQVTM and CDR2 ANQGSEA. The CDR3 extends over 13 amino acids. The CDR3 is CSARQGAGTEAFF. CDR3 bases: TGCAGCGCACGACAGGGGGCGGGCACTGAAGCTTTCTTT.

The genes are TRBV5-5 and TRBJ2-3, with D maybe TRBD1 (5 bases). Between the trimmed V and J ends, which lost 5 bases and 0 bases, there was a span of 10 bases. This CDR3 spans 14 amino acids. Per germline, CDR1 SGHKS and CDR2 YYEKEE (reference sequence). In nucleotides, the CDR3 is TGTGCCAGCAGGACAGTCCCTAGCACAGATACGCAGTATTTT. Translation: CASRTVPSTDTQYF.

Only one count was recorded for this clone. The V gene is TRBV19, the J gene TRBJ1-5; D perhaps matches TRBD1 (5 bases). The CDR3 covers 15 residues. Per germline, CDR1 LNHDA and CDR2 SQIVND (reference sequence). V shed 9 bases and J shed 1 base, with 16 bases lying between them. In nucleotides, the CDR3 is TGTGCCAGCAAAACTGCGGGGCTGAGCAATCAGCCCCAGCATTTT. Translated: CASKTAGLSNQPQHF. The whole variable domain, filled in from reference TRBV19 and TRBJ1-5, reads DGGITQSPKYLFRKEGQNVTLSCEQNLNHDAMYWYRQDPGQGLRLIYYSQIVNDFQKGDIAEGYSVSREKKESFPLTVTSAQKNPTAFYLCASKTAGLSNQPQHFGDGTRLSIL.

The chain joins TRBV5-8 to TRBJ1-5; 7 positions agree with TRBD1. Germline CDR1 reads SGHTS; CDR2 reads YDEGEE. The CDR3 totals 15 residues. After removal of 5 bases from V and 1 base from J, the junction contained 6 bases not matched to a gene. The CDR3 loop is CASSLSGQSNQPQHF. CDR3 DNA sequence: TGTGCCAGCAGTTTGTCGGGACAGAGCAATCAGCCCCAGCATTTT.

This clone was detected only once. The chain joins TRBV29-1 to TRBJ1-4; the D gene is possibly TRBD1 (6 bases). This CDR3 has 13 amino acids. Germline CDR1 SQVTM, CDR2 ANQGSEA. Trimming removed 7 bases from V and 6 bases from J, with 15 bases in between. CDR3 in DNA: TGCAGCGGTCAGGGGAGGGCGGATGAAAAACTGTTTTTT. Translation: CSGQGRADEKLFF. Full variable domain (remainder filled in from reference TRBV29-1 and TRBJ1-4): SAVISQKPSRDICQRGTSLTIQCQVDSQVTMMFWYRQQPGQSLTLIATANQGSEATYESGFVIDKFPISRPNLTFSTLTVSNMSPEDSSIYLCSGQGRADEKLFFGSGTQLSVL.

The chain recombines TRBV19 with TRBJ1-1, with TRBD1 matching over 10 bases. The CDR3 length is 14 residues. CDR1 and CDR2 (germline): LNHDA, SQIVND (reference sequence). The V gene end was trimmed by 5 bases and the J gene end by 5 bases; junction bases not matched to a gene: 5. The CDR3: CASSPRTGGTEAFF. The CDR3 DNA reads as TGTGCCAGTAGTCCCCGGACAGGGGGGACTGAAGCTTTCTTT.

This chain uses TRBV12-3 or TRBV12-4 with TRBJ1-4; D unresolved. This CDR3 has 11 residues. The V gene lost 6 bases and the J gene lost 10 bases, with 9 bases spanning the gap. The CDR3 sequence is CASSPSGKLFF. In DNA form, the CDR3 reads TGTGCCAGCAGCCCCTCGGGAAAACTGTTTTTT.

This chain links TRBV5-4 with TRBJ1-3; D gene uncertain. Trimming left V 1 base short and J 4 bases short, with 18 bases between. The CDR3 is made up of 17 amino acids. Germline lookup yields CDR1 SGHNT and CDR2 YYREEE (reference sequence). CDR3 region: CASSLSGVLGFGNTIYF. DNA of the CDR3: TGTGCCAGCAGCTTGAGCGGGGTCCTTGGGTTCGGAAACACCATATATTTT.

The rearrangement links TRBV5-1 to TRBJ2-5; 12 bases align to TRBD2. In germline, CDR1 is SGHRS, CDR2 YFSETQ. The V segment lost 0 bases and the J segment 3 bases; nucleotides outside the gene matches: 0. The CDR3 length is 15 residues. The CDR3 nucleotides read TGCGCCAGCAGCTTGGGGACTAGCGGGGAAGAGACCCAGTACTTC. This sequence encodes CASSLGTSGEETQYF.

The V and J genes are TRBV19 and TRBJ2-7; 8 bases align to TRBD2. The V gene end was trimmed by 2 bases and the J gene end by 3 bases; junction bases not matched to a gene: 3. The CDR3 runs to 14 residues. Germline-derived CDR1 and CDR2 are LNHDA and SQIVND (reference sequence). The CDR3 reads CASSISGGNYEQYF. CDR3 bases: TGTGCCAGTAGTATAAGCGGGGGAAACTACGAGCAGTACTTC.

The rearrangement uses TRBV2 and TRBJ2-7; 8 bases align to TRBD1. The V gene end was trimmed by 6 bases and the J gene end by 7 bases; junction bases not matched to a gene: 14. Germline lookup yields CDR1 SNHLY and CDR2 FYNNEI. This CDR3 has 15 amino acids. The CDR3 reads CASRAAGTGEWEQYF. DNA for the CDR3: TGTGCCAGCAGAGCCGCGGGGACAGGCGAGTGGGAGCAGTACTTC.

This chain links TRBV28 with TRBJ1-1; 9 positions match TRBD1. Germline CDR1 reads MDHEN; CDR2 reads SYDVKM. The length of the CDR3 is 15 residues. V lost 5 bases, J lost 5 bases, and 9 bases stayed unmatched. The CDR3 loop is CASSLYRGRGTEAFF. The CDR3 DNA reads as TGTGCCAGCAGTCTGTACAGGGGGCGGGGGACTGAAGCTTTCTTT.

The rearrangement links TRBV9 to TRBJ2-5; 14 bases align to TRBD2. The V gene's germline CDR1 is SGDLS and CDR2 YYNGEE. Unmatched junction bases numbered 12, after V lost 4 bases and J lost 4 bases. The CDR3 runs 18 residues. The CDR3 spells CASSLEGTSGSVSETQYF. Written as DNA, the CDR3 is TGTGCCAGCAGCCTTGAGGGGACTAGCGGGAGTGTTTCAGAGACCCAGTACTTC.

This chain links TRBV18 with TRBJ1-2; 7 nucleotides match TRBD1. Germline values: CDR1 KGHSH, CDR2 LQKENI. The CDR3 contains 17 residues. J lost 5 bases, V lost 2 bases, and 14 bases had no gene match. CDR3: CASSPYPTTGLSYGYTF. CDR3 nucleotide sequence: TGTGCCAGCTCACCATACCCCACGACAGGGTTGAGTTATGGCTACACCTTC.

This clone was detected only once. The rearrangement links TRBV2 to TRBJ1-1; 9 nucleotides line up with TRBD1. Germline CDR1 is SNHLY and CDR2 is FYNNEI. CDR3 size: 13 residues. The J segment lost 11 bases and the V segment lost 4 bases, leaving 8 bases of the junction unmatched. CDR3 sequence: CASSAGTGTKAFF. CDR3 bases: TGTGCCAGCAGTGCCGGGACAGGGACTAAGGCTTTCTTT. Full variable domain (missing parts from reference TRBV2 and TRBJ1-1): EPEVTQTPSHQVTQMGQEVILRCVPISNHLYFYWYRQILGQKVEFLVSFYNNEISEKSEIFDDQFSVERPDGSNFTLKIRSTKLEDSAMYFCASSAGTGTKAFFGQGTRLTVV.